This T cell receptor (beta chain) was sequenced during a study of blood T cell repertoires in COVID-19. V shed 3 bases and J 0 bases; nucleotides not matched to a gene: 2. There are 15 residues in the CDR3. Germline assignment: CDR1 SNHLY and CDR2 FYNNEI. TCRdb keeps only in-frame clones here, not all; method: immunoSEQ multiplex PCR. The data hold some 260,000 clones, with 70% to 80% observed a single time. The sequenced material came from peripheral blood. The TCR originated in a woman of 80 years or more with acute or convalescent COVID-19. V and J are TRBV2 and TRBJ2-1; the match to TRBD2 covers 7 bases. This CDR3 reads CASSETGGSYNEQFF. CDR3 nucleotides: TGTGCCAGCAGTGAGACGGGGGGCTCCTACAATGAGCAGTTCTTC.